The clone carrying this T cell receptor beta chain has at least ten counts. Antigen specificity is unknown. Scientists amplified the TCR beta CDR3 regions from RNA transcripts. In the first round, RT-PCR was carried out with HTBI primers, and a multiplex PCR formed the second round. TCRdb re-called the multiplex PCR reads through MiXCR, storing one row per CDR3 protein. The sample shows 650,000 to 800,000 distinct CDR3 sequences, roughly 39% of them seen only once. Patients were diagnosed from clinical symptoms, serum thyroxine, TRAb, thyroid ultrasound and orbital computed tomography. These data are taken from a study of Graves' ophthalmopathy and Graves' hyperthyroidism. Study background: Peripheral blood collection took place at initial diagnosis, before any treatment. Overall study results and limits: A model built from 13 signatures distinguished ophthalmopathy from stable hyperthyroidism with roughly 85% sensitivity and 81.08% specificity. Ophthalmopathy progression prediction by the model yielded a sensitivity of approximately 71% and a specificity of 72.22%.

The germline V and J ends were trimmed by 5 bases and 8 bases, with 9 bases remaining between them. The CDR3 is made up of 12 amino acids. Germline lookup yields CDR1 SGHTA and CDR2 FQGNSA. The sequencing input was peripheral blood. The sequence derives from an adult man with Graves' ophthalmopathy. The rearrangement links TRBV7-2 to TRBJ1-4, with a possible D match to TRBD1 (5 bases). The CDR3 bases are TGTGCCAGCAGCCCCAGGGACGAAAAACTGTTTTTT. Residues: CASSPRDEKLFF.